The rows below give T cell receptor beta chains drawn from one sample of a study of CD8 T cells in Susac syndrome. A single record per CDR3 protein comes from TCRdb applying MiXCR to the immunoSEQ multiplex PCR reads. The sample shows some 300,000 distinct CDR3 sequences, 70% to 90% of them seen only once. The sample consisted of CD8+ T cells from PBMCs. These receptors all stem from a human donor with multiple sclerosis. CDR3s include the opening cysteine and the closing phenylalanine or tryptophan. D genes are given only for firm matches. Rows give clone size only sometimes, using once, few, many, or a class for an expanded clone.

>14|TRBV5-8|once|TRBD1|TRBJ1-5
TGTGCCAGCAGCTTCGGGACAGAAAATCAGCCCCAGCATTTT
CASSFGTENQPQHF
>13|TRBV20-1|.|.|TRBJ2-1
TGCAGCTATGAAGGAGGTTCCTACAATGAGCAGTTCTTC
CSYEGGSYNEQFF
>14|TRBV15|.|TRBD1|TRBJ2-3
TGTGCCACCAGCAGGTACAGGGGGGCAGATACGCAGTATTTT
CATSRYRGADTQYF
>14|TRBV18|.|.|TRBJ2-7
TGTGCCAGCTCACACCGGGACACGAATTACGAGCAGTACTTC
CASSHRDTNYEQYF
>23|TRBV24-1|.|TRBD1|TRBJ1-3
TGTGCCACCAGTGATTCAACCGGGACAGGGGACGACCTACTTACACCGGCGGGAAACACCATATATTTT
CATSDSTGTGDDLLTPAGNTIYF
>14|TRBV4-3|.|.|TRBJ2-7
TGCGCCAGCAGCTCCTATGGAGGGCCCTACGAGCAGTACTTC
CASSSYGGPYEQYF
>17|TRBV4-3|.|TRBD2|TRBJ2-1
TGCGCCAGCAGCCAAGGTTTAGCGGGGACCCCCTACAATGAGCAGTTCTTC
CASSQGLAGTPYNEQFF
>14|TRBV29-1|once|TRBD1|TRBJ1-2
TGCAGCGTTGACAGTACAGGGGGCAGGGATGGCTACACCTTC
CSVDSTGGRDGYTF
>16|TRBV9|.|.|TRBJ2-6
TGTGCCAGCAGCGACCCAGGGTTCTCTGGGGCCAACGTCCTGACTTTC
CASSDPGFSGANVLTF
>16|TRBV5-8|.|.|TRBJ1-4
TGTGCCAGCAGCCCCGGGACCGCAAACGTTAATGAAAAACTGTTTTTT
CASSPGTANVNEKLFF
>14|TRBV28|.|TRBD2|TRBJ2-7
TGTGCCAGCAGTTTAACTAGCGACCCTTACGAGCAGTACTTC
CASSLTSDPYEQYF
>11|TRBV12-3/TRBV12-4|few|.|TRBJ2-2
TGTGCCAGCAGTTTAAGAGGGGAGCTGTTTTTT
CASSLRGELFF
>16|TRBV5-1|.|.|TRBJ1-1
TGCGCCAGCACCCCGGGGTTCAGGGAGGTAGACACTGAAGCTTTCTTT
CASTPGFREVDTEAFF
>19|TRBV7-8|.|TRBD1|TRBJ2-7
TGTGCCAGCAGCTTAGCGCCGGGGGGGTCAGGGACAGGGGTCTACGAGCAGTACTTC
CASSLAPGGSGTGVYEQYF
>14|TRBV13|.|.|TRBJ2-1
TGTGCCAGCAGCTTTAGAGGGCGGCACAATGAGCAGTTCTTC
CASSFRGRHNEQFF
>15|TRBV7-2|.|.|TRBJ1-1
TGTGCCAGCAGCTTAGTCCTCCCAGAGAACACTGAAGCTTTCTTT
CASSLVLPENTEAFF
>12|TRBV5-1|.|.|TRBJ1-2
TGCGCCAGCAGCATGACTTCGGATGGCTACACCTTC
CASSMTSDGYTF
>17|TRBV2|once|TRBD2|TRBJ2-3
TGTGCCAGCAGTGAAGAAGTAGGACTAGTCGGCACAGATACGCAGTATTTT
CASSEEVGLVGTDTQYF
>16|TRBV4-1|.|.|TRBJ1-2
TGCGCCAGCAGCCCCAATGAACAGGCGGCCCTTGTGGGCTACACCTTC
CASSPNEQAALVGYTF
>14|TRBV6-5|.|.|TRBJ1-2
TGTGCCAGCAGTTACCAGCCCGTCAACTATGGCTACACCTTC
CASSYQPVNYGYTF
>14|TRBV6-5|.|.|TRBJ2-7
TGTGCCAGCAGTTATGGAGGAAATTCCTACGAGCAGTACTTC
CASSYGGNSYEQYF
>16|TRBV3-1|.|.|TRBJ2-7
TGTGCCAGCAGTGATCCCCAGGGGACTATTCCCTACGAGCAGTACTTC
CASSDPQGTIPYEQYF
>22|TRBV19|.|TRBD2|TRBJ2-7
TGTGCCAGCCACTTAGCGGAACATCGGAGGGTAGCGGGAGGGCCGTATGGAGGCGAGCAGTACTTC
CASHLAEHRRVAGGPYGGEQYF
>14|TRBV18|.|.|TRBJ1-2
TGTGCCAGCTCACCACTGGCACAGGGTTGTGGCTACACCTTC
CASSPLAQGCGYTF
>14|TRBV9|.|TRBD2|TRBJ2-3
TGTGCCAGCAGCCCCGCTAGCGGGAGAGATACGCAGTATTTT
CASSPASGRDTQYF
>17|TRBV6-1|few|.|TRBJ1-2
TGTGCCAGCAGAGACCCAAGACCCGATGCAGGGGAAGGCGGCTACACCTTC
CASRDPRPDAGEGGYTF
>15|TRBV12-3/TRBV12-4|.|TRBD1|TRBJ2-1
TGTGCCAGCAGAGTCGACAGGGTGGACTGGAATGAGCAGTTCTTC
CASRVDRVDWNEQFF
>18|TRBV7-8|once|.|TRBJ2-5
TGTGCCAGCAGCCAGACCACCGTACCGTCTTTATTCCAAGAGACCCAGTACTTC
CASSQTTVPSLFQETQYF
>8|TRBV5-4|.|.|TRBJ1-2
TGTGCCAGCAGCTTGGCCGACTTC
CASSLADF
>16|TRBV4-3|once|.|TRBJ1-1
TGCGCCAGCAGCCTCGGCCTGTGGACGTTGAACACTGAAGCTTTCTTT
CASSLGLWTLNTEAFF
>17|TRBV19|.|TRBD2|TRBJ2-1
TGTGCCAGTAGTATAGATCTGGCTAGCGGCTCCTACAATGAGCAGTTCTTC
CASSIDLASGSYNEQFF
>14|TRBV28|.|.|TRBJ2-7
TGTGCCAGCAGTCAAGTCTCGGGTTCCTACGAGCAGTACTTC
CASSQVSGSYEQYF
>16|TRBV20-1|.|.|TRBJ2-1
TGCAGTGCTCCTTCGCGGGACTCGATCTCCTACAATGAGCAGTTCTTC
CSAPSRDSISYNEQFF
>19|TRBV21-1|.|.|TRBJ2-7
TGTGCCAGCAGCACCTCAAGTGGGACACCAATACCAGAATGCTACGAGCAGTACTTC
CASSTSSGTPIPECYEQYF
>15|TRBV20-1|.|TRBD1|TRBJ2-2
TGCAGTGCTAGCCCGGGACAGGGGGCCACCGGGGAGCTGTTTTTT
CSASPGQGATGELFF
>15|TRBV28|.|TRBD2|TRBJ2-5
TGTGCCAGCAGCCCATCGGCGGGAGCCCCAGAGACCCAGTACTTC
CASSPSAGAPETQYF
>16|TRBV11-2|.|.|TRBJ1-2
TGTGCCAGCAGCCCAGCCGGGACGGCCTTTAACTATGGCTACACCTTC
CASSPAGTAFNYGYTF
>15|TRBV5-4|.|TRBD2|TRBJ2-7
TGTGCCAGCAGCTTGGGTGCGGGAGACTACTACGAGCAGTACTTC
CASSLGAGDYYEQYF
>14|TRBV4-3|few|.|TRBJ2-7
TGCGCCAGCAGCCAAGAGTCACTAGACTACGAGCAGTACTTC
CASSQESLDYEQYF
>16|TRBV4-3|.|.|TRBJ2-7
TGCGCCAGCAGCCAGCATCTAGCGTCCTTTGACTACGAGCAGTACTTC
CASSQHLASFDYEQYF
>16|TRBV6-6|.|.|TRBJ2-5
TGTGCCAGCAGTTCACCGAAAACTTCCTACCAAGAGACCCAGTACTTC
CASSSPKTSYQETQYF
>13|TRBV7-7|.|.|TRBJ2-7
TGTGCCAGCAGCGCTAATGCGGATTTCGAGCAGTACTTC
CASSANADFEQYF
>15|TRBV28|.|.|TRBJ2-2
TGTGCCAGCAGTTTATTCCAAGCGAACACCGGGGAGCTGTTTTTT
CASSLFQANTGELFF
>14|TRBV27|.|.|TRBJ1-1
TGTGCCAGCAGTTCCTGGTCGGTGTTTTCGGAAGCTTTCTTT
CASSSWSVFSEAFF
>12|TRBV15|.|.|TRBJ2-2
TGTGCCACCAGTATGGACACCGGGGAGCTGTTTTTT
CATSMDTGELFF
>15|TRBV24-1|.|.|TRBJ2-1
TGTGCCACCAGTGATTTGCGAAAAGACTACAATGAGCAGTTCTTC
CATSDLRKDYNEQFF
>12|TRBV5-1|once|.|TRBJ1-1
TGCGCCAGCAGCTTGAGGGCCAGTGAAGCTTTCTTT
CASSLRASEAFF
>16|TRBV4-2|.|.|TRBJ1-6
TGTGCCAGCAGCCAAGCGGCCGCCTTCCATAATTCACCCCTCCACTTT
CASSQAAAFHNSPLHF
>15|TRBV9|.|.|TRBJ2-3
TGTGCCAGCAGCGTACAGGCTGACCGAGCAGATACGCAGTATTTT
CASSVQADRADTQYF